These 22 T cell receptor beta chains originate from one sample sequenced in a study of blood T cells in healthy people across ages. The authors ran a second PCR of about 6 to 12 cycles using a sample-barcoded 5' primer and a J-beta primer mix. TCRdb itself ran the 5' RACE reads through MiXCR, one entry per CDR3 protein. The data hold about 1.8 million distinct CDR3 sequences, with roughly 49% observed a single time. What was sequenced was blood. These receptors were obtained from a woman aged 40 to 50 in good health.

This clonotype was detected once. The rearrangement uses TRBV7-3 and TRBJ2-1, with 15 nucleotides matching TRBD2. Trimming removed 5 bases from V and 8 bases from J; junction bases left unmatched: 7. Germline CDR1 SGHTA, CDR2 FQGTGA. This CDR3 has 16 residues. The DNA of the CDR3 is TGTGCCAGCAGCCCCGGGACTAGCGGGAGGATCGATGAGCAGTTCTTC. Translated: CASSPGTSGRIDEQFF. Supplemented by reference TRBV7-3 and TRBJ2-1, the full variable domain reads GAGVSQTPSNKVTEKGKYVELRCDPISGHTALYWYRQSLGQGPEFLIYFQGTGAADDSGLPNDRFFAVRPEGSVSTLKIQRTERGDSAVYLCASSPGTSGRIDEQFFGPGTRLTVL.

This clonotype has a handful of counts. The V and J genes are TRBV4-3 and TRBJ2-3, with 11 bases lining up with TRBD2. The trim removed 3 bases at V and 3 bases at J, leaving 2 bases unmatched. This CDR3 region has 15 residues. CDR1 is LGHNA and CDR2 is YSLEER in the germline V gene. The DNA of the CDR3 is TGCGCCAGCAGCCACACTAGCGGGGGAACAGATACGCAGTATTTT. Protein sequence: CASSHTSGGTDTQYF.

This rearrangement joins TRBV7-9 to TRBJ2-5, with 8 bases identical to TRBD2. CDR3 length: 15 amino acids. Losses at the gene ends were 3 bases for V and 5 bases for J; bases not matched to a gene: 8. Per the germline V gene, CDR1 is SEHNR and CDR2 is FQNEAQ (reference sequence). In DNA, the CDR3 is TGTGCCAGCAGCTTTAGTAGCGGGACTAACGAGACCCAGTACTTC. It encodes CASSFSSGTNETQYF.

This rearrangement joins TRBV29-1 to TRBJ1-2; D is ambiguous. V gave up 7 bases and J gave up 4 bases, with 7 bases separating them. From germline, CDR1 is SQVTM and CDR2 ANQGSEA. The CDR3 sequence is 10 residues long. The CDR3 loop is CSDSSYGYTF. The CDR3 DNA sequence: TGCAGCGACAGCAGCTATGGCTACACCTTC.

This clonotype was detected once. J is TRBJ2-4 and V is TRBV6-5, with TRBD2 as a possible D gene (5 bases). The CDR3 is made up of 11 amino acids. Deletions cut 2 bases from V and 13 bases from J, with 9 bases between. Germline-derived CDR1 and CDR2 are MNHEY and SVGAGI. The CDR3: CASSYGSAQYF. The CDR3 DNA sequence: TGTGCCAGCAGTTACGGTAGCGCCCAGTACTTC.

This clonotype occurred a few times. CDR3 sequence: CASGSGTSGAETQYF. CDR3 nucleotide sequence: TGTGCCAGCGGGTCCGGGACTAGCGGGGCTGAGACCCAGTACTTC. The chain has TRBV6-2 or TRBV6-3 and TRBJ2-5, with TRBD2 identical over 13 bases. Per germline, CDR1 MNHEY and CDR2 SVGEGT. CDR3 length: 15 residues. The V gene end was trimmed by 8 bases and the J gene end by 5 bases; junction bases not matched to a gene: 8.

This clonotype was seen more than once but under ten times. This rearrangement joins TRBV2 to TRBJ2-5; unclear D gene. Per germline, CDR1 SNHLY and CDR2 FYNNEI. This CDR3 is 11 amino acids long. V lost 7 bases and J lost 2, with 5 bases in between. The CDR3 nucleotides are TGTGCCAGCAATACACAAGAGACCCAGTACTTC. Protein sequence: CASNTQETQYF.

This clonotype was detected only a few times. The rearrangement joins TRBV7-9 to TRBJ2-1; D remains unclear. The CDR3 consists of 14 residues. The V and J ends lost 3 bases and 8 bases respectively, with 14 bases between them. Germline loops: CDR1 SEHNR, CDR2 FQNEAQ (reference sequence). DNA for the CDR3: TGTGCCAGCAGCTTGGCCTCGATCGAGGATGAGCAGTTCTTC. Its protein product is CASSLASIEDEQFF.

J is TRBJ2-2 and V is TRBV10-2; 7 bases are a match to TRBD1. The CDR3 runs to 13 residues. Germline CDR1 and CDR2: WSHSY and SAAADI. Trimming at V came to 8 bases and at J to 1 base, leaving 1 base not matched to a gene. CDR3 region: CASGDRNTGELFF. The CDR3 DNA sequence: TGCGCCAGCGGGGACAGGAACACCGGGGAGCTGTTTTTT.

The genes are TRBV9 and TRBJ2-3, with TRBD2 matching 11 bases. Per germline, CDR1 SGDLS and CDR2 YYNGEE. With 3 bases clipped from V and 3 bases from J, the junction kept 12 bases outside the gene matches. The CDR3 runs 18 residues. CDR3 in DNA: TGTGCCAGCAGCGCTAACTGGAGACTAGCGGGGACGACAGATACGCAGTATTTT. Its translation: CASSANWRLAGTTDTQYF.

The V and J genes are TRBV20-1 and TRBJ2-1, with 8 bases lining up with TRBD1. V lost 0 bases and J lost 1; bases outside the gene matches: 5. CDR1 and CDR2 (germline): DFQATT, SNEGSKA (reference sequence). This CDR3 is built from 16 residues. The CDR3 protein is CSARDRRQGSYNEQFF. In DNA, the CDR3 is TGCAGTGCTAGAGACCGCCGACAGGGGTCCTACAATGAGCAGTTCTTC.

This chain uses TRBV12-3 or TRBV12-4 with TRBJ2-5; D is uncertain. CDR3 length: 16 amino acids. Trimming left V 2 bases short and J 5 bases short, with 18 bases between. CDR3 nucleotides: TGTGCCAGCAGTTTACGGACCATCCCCTCGGTGGAGACCCAGTACTTC. Translated, it gives CASSLRTIPSVETQYF.

This clonotype turned up a few times. V gene TRBV7-9 combines with J gene TRBJ2-1; no reliable D call. The CDR3 totals 15 residues. Trimming shortened V by 5 bases and J by 1 base, and 12 bases separated the two germline ends. The germline gives CDR1 SEHNR, CDR2 FQNEAQ (reference sequence). The CDR3 DNA reads as TGTGCCAGCAGCCCACCTTCAGCATCCTACAATGAGCAGTTCTTC. It translates to CASSPPSASYNEQFF.

The V and J genes are TRBV7-2 and TRBJ2-3; D is uncertain. The length of the CDR3 is 13 residues. Per germline, CDR1 SGHTA and CDR2 FQGNSA. The V end was cut by 5 bases, the J end by 4 bases, with 10 bases between. CDR3 protein: CASSDQRSDTQYF. CDR3 nucleotide sequence: TGTGCCAGCAGCGATCAAAGATCAGATACGCAGTATTTT.

This clonotype occurred a few times. J is TRBJ2-1 and V is TRBV28; D is possibly TRBD2 (6 bases). This CDR3 has 14 amino acids. Trimming cost V 5 bases and J 7 bases, with 15 bases left between them. CDR1 MDHEN and CDR2 SYDVKM come from the germline V gene. This CDR3 reads CASSRSPSVNEQFF. The CDR3 region has the DNA TGTGCCAGCAGTCGATCACCTAGCGTGAATGAGCAGTTCTTC.

V and J are TRBV20-1 and TRBJ2-7; 13 bases line up with TRBD2. V was pared by 4 bases and J by 3 bases, with 6 bases of the junction left unmatched. The CDR3 consists of 15 residues. Germline V lookup: CDR1 DFQATT, CDR2 SNEGSKA (reference sequence). CDR3 DNA: TGCAGTGCTACCAGGACTAGCGGGGGAGTCTACGAGCAGTACTTC. Encoded protein: CSATRTSGGVYEQYF.

The chain links TRBV20-1 to TRBJ2-3; TRBD2 might be the D (6 bases). The CDR3 has 15 residues. Between the trimmed V and J ends, which lost 1 base and 4 bases, there was a span of 15 bases. Germline CDR1 reads DFQATT; CDR2 reads SNEGSKA (reference sequence). The CDR3 loop is CSARAAGGFADTQYF. DNA for the CDR3: TGCAGTGCTAGAGCGGCCGGGGGATTTGCAGATACGCAGTATTTT.

This clonotype was seen more than once but under ten times. The chain has TRBV12-3 or TRBV12-4 and TRBJ2-3, with 7 bases lining up with TRBD2. This CDR3 region has 15 residues. Trimming removed 5 bases from V and 3 bases from J; junction bases left unmatched: 8. CDR3 loop: CASSKLAAETDTQYF. The CDR3 nucleotides are TGTGCCAGCAGTAAGCTAGCGGCCGAAACAGATACGCAGTATTTT.

About this clonotype: Possible read error: a much larger clone is one base away. CDR3 protein: CASSLVRSGGYNEQYF. In DNA, the CDR3 is TGTGCCAGCAGCTTAGTTCGGTCGGGGGGATACAATGAGCAGTACTTC. The V and J genes are TRBV11-2 and TRBJ2-1; 7 nucleotides line up with TRBD2. Gene TRBJ2-7 matches the end of the DNA better, so the J call may be wrong. The CDR3 totals 16 residues. Germline lookup yields CDR1 SGHAT and CDR2 FQNNGV.

This clonotype was counted between two and nine times. The rearrangement uses TRBV6-2 or TRBV6-3 and TRBJ2-1; D is possibly TRBD2 (5 bases). The CDR3 consists of 14 residues. The V end lost 0 bases, the J end lost 4 bases, and 7 bases lay between the germline ends. Germline assignment: CDR1 MNHEY and CDR2 SVGEGT. CDR3 sequence reads: CASSYSRAYNEQFF. CDR3 nucleotide sequence: TGTGCCAGCAGTTACTCGAGGGCTTACAATGAGCAGTTCTTC.

This rearrangement joins TRBV3-1 to TRBJ2-1; TRBD2 agrees at 8 bases. Germline V gene sequence: CDR1 LGHDT, CDR2 YNNKEL (reference sequence). The CDR3 loop spans 15 amino acids. After removal of 4 bases from V and 4 bases from J, the junction contained 6 bases not matched to a gene. Here the CDR3 DNA reads TGTGCCAGCAGCCCTACCCGGGGGGGATACAATGAGCAGTTCTTC. Translation gives CASSPTRGGYNEQFF.

This sequence joins TRBV20-1 and TRBJ1-5; D is uncertain. Trimming took 6 bases from V and 0 from J, leaving 12 bases between them. The CDR3 covers 14 residues. Germline V gives CDR1 DFQATT, CDR2 SNEGSKA (reference sequence). CDR3 in DNA: TGCAGTGCCACTGGACGGGGTAGCAATCAGCCCCAGCATTTT. As protein: CSATGRGSNQPQHF.